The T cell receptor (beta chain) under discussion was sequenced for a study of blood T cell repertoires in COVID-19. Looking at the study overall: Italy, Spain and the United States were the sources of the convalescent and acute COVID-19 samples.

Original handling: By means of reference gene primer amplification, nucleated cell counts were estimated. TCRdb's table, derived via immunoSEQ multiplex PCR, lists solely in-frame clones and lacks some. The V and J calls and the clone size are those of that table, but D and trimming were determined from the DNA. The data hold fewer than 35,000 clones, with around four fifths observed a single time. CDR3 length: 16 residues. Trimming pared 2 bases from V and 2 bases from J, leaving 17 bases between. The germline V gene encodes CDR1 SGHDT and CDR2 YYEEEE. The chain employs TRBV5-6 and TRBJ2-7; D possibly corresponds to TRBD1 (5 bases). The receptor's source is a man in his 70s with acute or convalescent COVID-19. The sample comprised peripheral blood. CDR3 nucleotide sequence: TGTGCCAGCAGCTTCAATCGCCAGGGTAAACCCTACGAGCAGTACTTC. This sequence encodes CASSFNRQGKPYEQYF.